The source of this T cell receptor beta chain is a study of blood T cells in healthy people across ages. At the level of the study: Using template switching, researchers captured about one barcoded beta molecule for each two T cells. The study's findings and limits: Diversity figures derived from one million T cells were judged to underestimate the true value.

The V end lost 1 base, the J end lost 3 bases, and 10 bases lay between the germline ends. This CDR3 spans 15 amino acids. From germline, CDR1 is LGHDT and CDR2 YNNKEL (reference sequence). The total RNA that was extracted per sample amounted to at least 5.5 micrograms. Primed by a sample-barcoded 5' primer and a J-beta primer mix, a second PCR proceeded for 7 to 11 cycles. Each TCR beta cDNA got a 12-nucleotide random molecular identifier. TCRdb re-called the 5' RACE reads with MiXCR, one entry per CDR3 protein. The sample shows under 800,000 distinct CDR3 sequences, 43% of them seen only once. On this clonotype itself: Its antigen is still unknown.

The TCR originated in a woman in her sixties or seventies in good health. The sequenced sample consisted of blood. V usage is TRBV3-1 and J usage is TRBJ1-5, with a weak D call TRBD1 (5 bases). The CDR3 loop is CASSQVTGTNQPQHF. In nucleotides, the CDR3 is TGTGCCAGCAGCCAAGTAACGGGGACCAATCAGCCCCAGCATTTT.